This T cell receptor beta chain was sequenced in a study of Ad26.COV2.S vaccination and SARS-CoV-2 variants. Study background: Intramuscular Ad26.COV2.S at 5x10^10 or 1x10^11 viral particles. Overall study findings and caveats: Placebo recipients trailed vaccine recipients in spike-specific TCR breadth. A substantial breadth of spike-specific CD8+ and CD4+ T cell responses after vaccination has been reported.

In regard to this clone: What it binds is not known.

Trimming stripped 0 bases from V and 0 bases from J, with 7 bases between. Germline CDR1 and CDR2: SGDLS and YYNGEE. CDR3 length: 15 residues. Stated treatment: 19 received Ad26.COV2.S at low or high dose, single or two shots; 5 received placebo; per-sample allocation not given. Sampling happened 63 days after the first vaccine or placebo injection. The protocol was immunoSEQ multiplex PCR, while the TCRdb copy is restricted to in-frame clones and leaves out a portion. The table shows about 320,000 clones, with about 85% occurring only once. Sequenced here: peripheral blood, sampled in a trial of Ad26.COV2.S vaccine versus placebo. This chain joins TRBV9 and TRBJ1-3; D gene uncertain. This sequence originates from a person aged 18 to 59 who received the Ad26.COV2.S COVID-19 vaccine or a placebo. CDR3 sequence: CASSVAGNSGNTIYF. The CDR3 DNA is TGTGCCAGCAGCGTAGCAGGAAACTCTGGAAACACCATATATTTT.